The next 3 T cell receptor beta chains were all read from a single sample in a study of T cell repertoires in cytomegalovirus infection. TCRdb reprocessed the reads via MiXCR and lists one record per CDR3 protein. The repertoire holds about 300,000 distinct CDR3 sequences, with about a quarter as singletons. Sequencing input: PBMCs. These receptors were taken from a human donor in good health (CMV status not recorded). Some clones in this sample may be carry-over from other donors' samples.

This clonotype occurred a few times. The J gene is TRBJ2-5, the V gene TRBV12-3 or TRBV12-4; 8 positions match TRBD2. With V trimmed by 5 bases and J by 5 bases, 19 bases remained unmatched. This CDR3 comprises 18 residues. The DNA of the CDR3 is TGTGCCAGCAGTCCCCGAAGCGCGGGGGGACTGTCAGGGGAGACCCAGTACTTC. Translating it yields CASSPRSAGGLSGETQYF.

The rearrangement uses TRBV6-2 or TRBV6-3 and TRBJ2-1; 9 nucleotides align to TRBD2. This CDR3 is 16 amino acids long. J was trimmed by 3 bases and V by 0 bases; bases with no gene match: 3. Germline CDR1 is MNHEY and CDR2 is SVGEGT. The CDR3 DNA sequence: TGTGCCAGCAGTTACTCTAGCGGGGGCATCTACAATGAGCAGTTCTTC. This codes for CASSYSSGGIYNEQFF.

The sample holds many counts of this clonotype. This chain connects TRBV7-2 to TRBJ2-3, with TRBD1 as a possible D gene (6 bases). V lost 4 bases to trimming and J lost 2 bases, with 13 bases between them. The CDR3 totals 15 residues. Germline V lookup: CDR1 SGHTA, CDR2 FQGNSA. The CDR3 nucleotides are TGTGCCAGCAGCTCAACAGGACAGCTCACAGATACGCAGTATTTT. It yields the protein CASSSTGQLTDTQYF. Filled out from reference TRBV7-2 and TRBJ2-3, the complete variable domain reads GAGVSQSPSNKVTEKGKDVELRCDPISGHTALYWYRQSLGQGLEFLIYFQGNSAPDKSGLPSDRFSAERTGGSVSTLTIQRTQQEDSAVYLCASSSTGQLTDTQYFGPGTRLTVL.